A selection of T cell receptor beta chains follows, all from one sample in a study of CD8+CD57+ T cells in acquired aplastic anemia. Via MiXCR, TCRdb re-called the reads, giving one row per CDR3 protein. Among around 80,000 distinct CDR3 sequences listed, less than 85% were seen once. The sequencing input was sorted CD4+, CD8+, or CD8+CD57+ T cells (not recorded which) from PBMCs. The receptors come from a human donor with aplastic anemia. Both conserved end residues are trimmed from each CDR3. A D gene is named only where the DNA matches it firmly.

V	D	J	CDR3
TRBV7-6	TRBD1	TRBJ2-7	ASSLGQGTGEQY
TRBV20-1	-	TRBJ2-7	SASLGVTTYEQY
TRBV10-3	TRBD2	TRBJ2-2	AISEWREGTGELF
TRBV6-5	-	TRBJ1-2	ASSYSGTVIMYGYT
TRBV7-2	-	TRBJ1-2	ASSFGGDYT
TRBV25-1	-	TRBJ2-1	ASGDNEQF
TRBV10-3	-	TRBJ2-7	AISGTEHEQY
TRBV19	-	TRBJ1-5	ASSIDGGSNQPQH
TRBV4-2	-	TRBJ2-3	ASSQVVAENSDTQY
TRBV10-1	-	TRBJ1-5	ASPNQPQH
TRBV25-1	TRBD1	TRBJ2-7	ASSVYSGTGFYEQY
TRBV11-3	-	TRBJ2-3	ASSLDPFTDTQY
TRBV19	TRBD1	TRBJ2-7	ASSIAAGGYEQY
TRBV24-1	-	TRBJ2-1	ATSDFREQGYNEQF
TRBV6-1	-	TRBJ1-5	ASSRQQNQPQH
TRBV7-9	TRBD2	TRBJ2-7	ASSMASGIDEQY
TRBV7-2	-	TRBJ2-7	ASSAWASYEQY
TRBV10-1	-	TRBJ2-3	ASSESWDTQY